What follows are 19 T cell receptor beta chains derived from one specimen sequenced in a study of identical twins. TCRdb redid the calling of the 5' RACE reads with MiXCR, one entry per CDR3 protein. The table shows more than 400,000 distinct CDR3 sequences, with approximately 16% occurring only once. The data were also submitted as part of a second study, on yellow fever vaccine responses in identical twins.

Sequenced: CD4+ T cells sorted from blood. The source is a woman younger than 30 in good health.

The rearrangement joins TRBV20-1 to TRBJ2-7, with unresolved D. Germline V gives CDR1 DFQATT, CDR2 SNEGSKA (reference sequence). CDR3 length: 14 residues. V shed 5 bases and J shed 2 bases, with 16 bases lying between them. The CDR3 bases are TGCAGTGCTGCCGGAAGGATGGCGGCCTACGAGCAGTACGTC. It yields the protein CSAAGRMAAYEQYV.

This clonotype was seen only a few times. The CDR3: CASSPWVEWETQYF. The CDR3 DNA follows: TGTGCCAGCAGCCCCTGGGTAGAATGGGAGACCCAGTACTTC. This chain connects TRBV3-1 to TRBJ2-5, with no clear D. The CDR3 consists of 14 residues. V was pared by 4 bases and J by 5 bases, with 14 bases between. Germline assignment: CDR1 LGHDT and CDR2 YNNKEL (reference sequence).

In its sample, this clonotype was seen a few times. The rearrangement links TRBV7-9 to TRBJ1-5; 10 nucleotides agree with TRBD1. The V gene's germline CDR1 is SEHNR and CDR2 FQNEAQ (reference sequence). Unmatched junction bases numbered 8, after V lost 5 bases and J lost 7 bases. The CDR3 length is 15 residues. The CDR3 region is CASSPPGTGDQPQHF. The CDR3 DNA sequence: TGTGCCAGCAGCCCGCCCGGGACAGGGGACCAGCCCCAGCATTTT. Full variable domain (rest looked up from reference TRBV7-9 and TRBJ1-5): DTGVSQNPRHKITKRGQNVTFRCDPISEHNRLYWYRQTLGQGPEFLTYFQNEAQLEKSRLLSDRFSAERPKGSFSTLEIQRTEQGDSAMYLCASSPPGTGDQPQHFGDGTRLSIL.

The chain is built from TRBV10-3 and TRBJ2-3, with D unclear. V was cut by 6 bases and J by 2 bases, with 9 bases left in between. Germline V gene sequence: CDR1 ENHRY, CDR2 SYGVKD. The CDR3 length is 13 residues. In DNA, the CDR3 is TGTGCCATCAGCACCCAGGACACAGATACGCAGTATTTT. Amino acids: CAISTQDTDTQYF.

This clonotype has only a few counts. This chain joins TRBV10-2 and TRBJ2-5, with 11 positions matching TRBD2. The CDR3 consists of 19 residues. The germline V gene encodes CDR1 WSHSY and CDR2 SAAADI. J was trimmed by 5 bases and V by 2 bases; bases with no gene match: 16. CDR3 loop: CASSETWTSGLGRGETQYF. The CDR3, as DNA: TGCGCCAGCAGTGAGACCTGGACTAGCGGGCTCGGACGGGGGGAGACCCAGTACTTC.

This clonotype has more than one count but fewer than ten. The gene calls are TRBV7-9 and TRBJ2-5; D is tentatively TRBD1 or TRBD2 (5 bases each). From germline, CDR1 is SEHNR and CDR2 FQNEAQ (reference sequence). The CDR3 extends over 15 amino acids. V dropped 8 bases and J dropped 3 bases, with 19 bases sitting between them. The CDR3, as DNA: TGTGCCAGCGGTCGACCAGGGACGGGGAAAGAGACCCAGTACTTC. It translates to CASGRPGTGKETQYF.

This clonotype was seen only a few times. This sequence joins TRBV10-3 and TRBJ2-5, with D possibly being TRBD1 (6 bases). V lost 2 bases to trimming and J lost 10 bases, with 11 bases between them. Germline-derived CDR1 and CDR2 are ENHRY and SYGVKD. This CDR3 is 12 amino acids long. Here the CDR3 reads CAISEQGFDQYF. The CDR3 DNA reads TGTGCCATCAGTGAGCAGGGGTTTGACCAGTACTTC.

This clonotype was recorded a few times. The chain joins TRBV10-3 to TRBJ1-1; 7 bases are shared with TRBD1. Germline CDR1 is ENHRY and CDR2 is SYGVKD. This CDR3 is built from 15 residues. V was clipped by 8 bases and J by 1 base; unmatched bases: 10. The CDR3 DNA is TGTGCCATCGCGGGCTCCGGGACAGAGAACACTGAAGCTTTCTTT. It codes for CAIAGSGTENTEAFF.

This clonotype was seen only a few times. The chain employs TRBV4-1 and TRBJ2-1; 7 bases are shared with TRBD2. The CDR3 covers 16 residues. V shed 0 bases, J shed 8 bases, and the junction held 10 bases outside the gene matches. Germline-derived CDR1 and CDR2 are MGHRA and YSYEKL. Here the CDR3 reads CASSQEGTTSYHEQFF. The CDR3 DNA is TGCGCCAGCAGCCAAGAAGGGACTACTAGCTATCATGAGCAGTTCTTC.

There are a few counts of this clonotype. The chain has TRBV3-1 and TRBJ1-2; TRBD1 agrees at 8 bases. There are 19 residues in the CDR3. Germline V CDR1 and CDR2: LGHDT, YNNKEL (reference sequence). V lost 5 bases to trimming and J lost 0 bases; unmatched junction nucleotides: 17. The CDR3 nucleotides are TGTGCCAGCAGCAACCGACAGGGGAACTTGTTGATTGCTAACTATGGCTACACCTTC. Translation gives CASSNRQGNLLIANYGYTF.

The CDR3 protein is CSARDSGTGNTEAFF. The CDR3 region has the DNA TGCAGTGCTAGAGACTCAGGGACAGGGAACACTGAAGCTTTCTTT. V gene TRBV20-1 combines with J gene TRBJ1-1; 8 nucleotides match TRBD1. The CDR3 contains 15 residues. Germline V gene sequence: CDR1 DFQATT, CDR2 SNEGSKA (reference sequence). J gave up 1 base and V 0 bases, and 4 bases lay outside the gene matches.

This clonotype was seen a few times. This rearrangement joins TRBV6-1 to TRBJ2-7; a weak D match, TRBD1 (5 bases). The CDR3 totals 13 residues. Trimming left V 4 bases short and J 7 bases short, with 14 bases between. Germline CDR1 is MNHNS and CDR2 is SASEGT. CDR3 in DNA: TGTGCCAGCAGTGCAACCAGGGTAGGAGAGCAGTACGTC. This translates into CASSATRVGEQYV.

This clonotype was detected only a few times. The chain links TRBV2 to TRBJ1-1; D ambiguous. Germline V gene data show CDR1 as SNHLY and CDR2 as FYNNEI. Trimming shortened V by 6 bases and J by 6 bases, and 14 bases separated the two germline ends. CDR3 length equals 13 residues. The CDR3 DNA reads as TGTGCCAGCAGGCTTACAGTAACCGCTGAAGCTTTCTTT. This sequence encodes CASRLTVTAEAFF.

This clonotype has only a few counts. CDR3 coding DNA: TGTGCCAGCAGCCCGAAAGCGGGGCTTCTTTCCTACGAGCAGTACTTC. Protein product: CASSPKAGLLSYEQYF. This chain joins TRBV3-1 and TRBJ2-7; TRBD2 aligns across 7 bases. The CDR3 totals 16 residues. Germline loops: CDR1 LGHDT, CDR2 YNNKEL (reference sequence). V lost 4 bases, J lost 1 base, and 10 bases stayed unmatched.

The gene calls are TRBV7-2 and TRBJ2-3; D call uncertain. From germline, CDR1 is SGHTA and CDR2 FQGNSA. The CDR3 is 8 amino acids. V shed 4 bases and J shed 15 bases, with 5 bases lying between them. The CDR3 DNA follows: TGTGCCAGCAGCTCGGACTATTTT. This gives the protein CASSSDYF.

This rearrangement joins TRBV2 to TRBJ2-7, with a weak D call TRBD2 (5 bases). Germline V gene sequence: CDR1 SNHLY, CDR2 FYNNEI. CDR3 size: 14 residues. Trimming stripped 8 bases from V and 2 bases from J, with 16 bases between. The CDR3 reads CASAADFYAYEQYF. In DNA, the CDR3 is TGTGCCAGCGCGGCGGACTTTTACGCCTACGAGCAGTACTTC.

V is TRBV20-1 and J is TRBJ2-5, with 8 bases fitting TRBD2. V gave up 5 bases and J gave up 4 bases; unmatched junction bases: 6. Germline CDR1 DFQATT, CDR2 SNEGSKA (reference sequence). The CDR3 runs to 13 residues. CDR3 in DNA: TGCAGTGCTCCAGCGGGAGACTCAGAGACCCAGTACTTC. This gives the protein CSAPAGDSETQYF.

The chain is built from TRBV15 and TRBJ2-7; D could derive from TRBD1 or TRBD2 (6 bases each). The V gene's germline CDR1 is LNHNV and CDR2 YYDKDF (reference sequence). The ends were cut back, 6 bases at V and 0 bases at J, with 15 bases in the middle. The CDR3 sequence is 15 residues long. The CDR3 bases are TGTGCCACCAGAGGTTCGTCGGGGGCCTCCTACGAGCAGTACTTC. It is translated as CATRGSSGASYEQYF. Full variable domain (remainder filled in from reference TRBV15 and TRBJ2-7): DAMVIQNPRYQVTQFGKPVTLSCSQTLNHNVMYWYQQKSSQAPKLLFHYYDKDFNNEADTPDNFQSRRPNTSFCFLDIRSPGLGDTAMYLCATRGSSGASYEQYFGPGTRLTVT.

This chain uses TRBV6-5 with TRBJ1-1, with D unclear. CDR3 size: 15 residues. V lost 4 bases, J lost 1 base, and 13 bases lay in between. Germline V gene sequence: CDR1 MNHEY, CDR2 SVGAGI. The CDR3 loop is CASSWREWGNTEAFF. CDR3 coding DNA: TGTGCCAGCAGTTGGAGAGAGTGGGGGAACACTGAAGCTTTCTTT.